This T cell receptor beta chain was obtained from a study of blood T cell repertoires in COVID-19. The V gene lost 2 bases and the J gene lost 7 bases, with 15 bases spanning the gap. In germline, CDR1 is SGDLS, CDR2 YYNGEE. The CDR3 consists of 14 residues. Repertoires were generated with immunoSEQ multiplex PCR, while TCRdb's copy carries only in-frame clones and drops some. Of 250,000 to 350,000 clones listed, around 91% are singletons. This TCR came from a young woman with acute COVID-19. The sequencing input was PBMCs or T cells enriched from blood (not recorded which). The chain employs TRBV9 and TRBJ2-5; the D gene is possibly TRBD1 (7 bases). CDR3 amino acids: CASSVTWQGGTQYF. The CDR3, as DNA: TGTGCCAGCAGCGTTACCTGGCAGGGGGGGACCCAGTACTTC.